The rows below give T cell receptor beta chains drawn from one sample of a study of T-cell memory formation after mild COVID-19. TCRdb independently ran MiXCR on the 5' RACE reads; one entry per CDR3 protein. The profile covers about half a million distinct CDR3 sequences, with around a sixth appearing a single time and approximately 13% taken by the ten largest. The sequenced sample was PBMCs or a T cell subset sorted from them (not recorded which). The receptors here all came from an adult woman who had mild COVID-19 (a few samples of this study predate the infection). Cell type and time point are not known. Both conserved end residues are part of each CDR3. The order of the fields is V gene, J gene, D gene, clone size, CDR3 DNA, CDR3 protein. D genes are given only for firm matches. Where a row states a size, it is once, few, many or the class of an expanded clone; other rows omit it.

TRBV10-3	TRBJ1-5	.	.	TGTGCCATCAGTGATGGGGGAGATCAGCCCCAGCATTTT	CAISDGGDQPQHF
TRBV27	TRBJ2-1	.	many	TGTGCCAGCAGTTTACTTGAACAGGGTAATGAGCAGTTCTTC	CASSLLEQGNEQFF
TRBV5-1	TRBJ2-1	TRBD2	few	TGCGCCAGCAGCTCTACTTTGCGGGGGGTCGTTGAGCAGTTCTTC	CASSSTLRGVVEQFF
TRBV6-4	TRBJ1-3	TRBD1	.	TGTGCCAGCAGTGACCCCGACAGGGCCACTGGAAACACCATATATTTT	CASSDPDRATGNTIYF
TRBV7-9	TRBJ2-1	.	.	TGTGCCAGCAGCCTAATTTTCGGCGGAACCTACAATGAGCAGTTCTTC	CASSLIFGGTYNEQFF
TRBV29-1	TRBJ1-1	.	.	TGCAGCGTTCGTCAGGCTTGGGGGGCTTTCTTT	CSVRQAWGAFF
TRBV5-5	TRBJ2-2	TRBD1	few	TGTGCCAGCAGCGCGCCGGGACAGGGCAGCCCCGGGGAGCTGTTTTTT	CASSAPGQGSPGELFF
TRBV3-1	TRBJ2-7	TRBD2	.	TGTGCCAGCAGCCGGACTAGCGGGGGGTTCAACGAGCAGTACTTC	CASSRTSGGFNEQYF
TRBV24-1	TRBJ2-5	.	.	TGTGCCACCAGTGATATACAACGGACCGATTGGTACTTC	CATSDIQRTDWYF
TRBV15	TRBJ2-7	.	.	TGTGCCACCAGCCCGGGAGCCCACGAGCAGTACTTC	CATSPGAHEQYF
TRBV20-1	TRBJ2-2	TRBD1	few	TGCAGTGCTAGGGACAGGGGGCGAACCGGGGAGCTGTTTTTT	CSARDRGRTGELFF
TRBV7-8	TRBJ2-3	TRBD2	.	TGTGCCAGCAGCCGGGGTCCCAACTTAGCGGGAGGGACGACAGATACGCAGTATTTT	CASSRGPNLAGGTTDTQYF
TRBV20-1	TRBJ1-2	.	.	TGCAGTGCTAGATACCGAACGACTAACTATGGCTACACCTTC	CSARYRTTNYGYTF
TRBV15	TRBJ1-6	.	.	TGTGCCACCAGCAGAGTGGTTAATTCACCCCTCCACTTT	CATSRVVNSPLHF
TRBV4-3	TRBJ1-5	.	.	TGCGCCAGCAGCCAAAATAACGGGGGCGGTCAGCCCCAGCATTTT	CASSQNNGGGQPQHF
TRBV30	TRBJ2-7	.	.	TGTGCCTGGAGTGTCGGGGCCCTCTACGAGCAGTACTTC	CAWSVGALYEQYF
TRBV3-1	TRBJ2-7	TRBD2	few	TGTGCCAGCAGCCCCACCGATCGGTGGACTAGCGGGAGCTCCTACGAGCAGTACTTC	CASSPTDRWTSGSSYEQYF
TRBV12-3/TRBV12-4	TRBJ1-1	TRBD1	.	TGTGCCAGCAGCCGCAGACAGGGGATTGAAGCTTTCTTT	CASSRRQGIEAFF
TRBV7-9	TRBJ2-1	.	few	TGTGCCAGCAGCTTAGCTTGGGTAAACTACAATGAGCAGTTCTTC	CASSLAWVNYNEQFF
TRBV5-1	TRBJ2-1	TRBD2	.	TGCGCCAGCAGCCTGACAGTAGCGGGGGGCTCCTACAATGAGCAGTTCTTC	CASSLTVAGGSYNEQFF
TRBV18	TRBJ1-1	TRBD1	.	TGTGCCAGCTCATCGAGAGAGGCGTACAGGGGGTTAAACACTGAAGCTTTCTTT	CASSSREAYRGLNTEAFF
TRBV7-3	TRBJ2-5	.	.	TGTGCCAGCAGCTTAGGAGGTGGATTGCGAGAGACCCAGTACTTC	CASSLGGGLRETQYF
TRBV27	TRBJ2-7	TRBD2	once	TGTGCCAGCAGTTTAAAATTCGTGGGACTAGCGGATCTGCCTTCCACCTACGAGCAGTACTTC	CASSLKFVGLADLPSTYEQYF
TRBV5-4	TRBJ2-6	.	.	TGTGCCAGCAGTTCTGACTCTGGGGCCAACGTCCTGACTTTC	CASSSDSGANVLTF
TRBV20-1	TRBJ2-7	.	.	TGCAGTGCTAGAAGGGAAGAGCAGTACTTC	CSARREEQYF
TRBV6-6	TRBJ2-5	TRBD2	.	TGTGCCAGCAGTCCGCCGGGAAGCGGGGGGGAAGAGACCCAGTACTTC	CASSPPGSGGEETQYF
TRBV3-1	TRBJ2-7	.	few	TGTGCCAGCAGCCAAGAATTGGGATCCCGGCCCATCGAGCAGTACTTC	CASSQELGSRPIEQYF
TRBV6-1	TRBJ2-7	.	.	TGTGCCAGCAGAACGGGAAGAAACTACGAGCAGTACTTC	CASRTGRNYEQYF
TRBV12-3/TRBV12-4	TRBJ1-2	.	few	TGTGCCAGCAGTTCCATAGACAGATGGGATGGCTACACCTTC	CASSSIDRWDGYTF
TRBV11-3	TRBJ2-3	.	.	TGTGCCAGCAGCCCTAGTCCGGGAGCGGTCACAGATACGCAGTATTTT	CASSPSPGAVTDTQYF
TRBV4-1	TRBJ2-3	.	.	TGCGCCAGCAGCCAAGATCTCGGTCGTCCGGATACGCAGTATTTT	CASSQDLGRPDTQYF